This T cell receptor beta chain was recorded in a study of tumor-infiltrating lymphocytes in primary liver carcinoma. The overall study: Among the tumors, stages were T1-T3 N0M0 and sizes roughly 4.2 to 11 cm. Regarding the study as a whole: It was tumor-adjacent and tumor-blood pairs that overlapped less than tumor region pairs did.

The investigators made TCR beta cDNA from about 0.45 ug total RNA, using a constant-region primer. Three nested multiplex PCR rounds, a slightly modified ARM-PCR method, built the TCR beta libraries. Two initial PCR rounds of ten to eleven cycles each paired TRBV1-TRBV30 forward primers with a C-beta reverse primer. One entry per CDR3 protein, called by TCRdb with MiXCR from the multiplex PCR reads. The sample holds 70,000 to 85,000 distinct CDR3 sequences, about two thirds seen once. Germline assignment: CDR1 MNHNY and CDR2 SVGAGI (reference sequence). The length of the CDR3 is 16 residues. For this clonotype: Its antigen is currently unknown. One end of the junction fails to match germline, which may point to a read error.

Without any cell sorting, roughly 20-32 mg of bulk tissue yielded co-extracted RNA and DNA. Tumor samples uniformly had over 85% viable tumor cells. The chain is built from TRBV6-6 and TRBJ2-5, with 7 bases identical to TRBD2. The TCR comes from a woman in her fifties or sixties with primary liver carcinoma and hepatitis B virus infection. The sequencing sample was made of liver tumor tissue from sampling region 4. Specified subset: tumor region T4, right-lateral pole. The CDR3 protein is CASSYGLEGYQETQYF. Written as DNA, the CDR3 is TGTGCCAGTAGTTACGGACTAGAGGGGTACCAAGAGACTCAGTACTTC.